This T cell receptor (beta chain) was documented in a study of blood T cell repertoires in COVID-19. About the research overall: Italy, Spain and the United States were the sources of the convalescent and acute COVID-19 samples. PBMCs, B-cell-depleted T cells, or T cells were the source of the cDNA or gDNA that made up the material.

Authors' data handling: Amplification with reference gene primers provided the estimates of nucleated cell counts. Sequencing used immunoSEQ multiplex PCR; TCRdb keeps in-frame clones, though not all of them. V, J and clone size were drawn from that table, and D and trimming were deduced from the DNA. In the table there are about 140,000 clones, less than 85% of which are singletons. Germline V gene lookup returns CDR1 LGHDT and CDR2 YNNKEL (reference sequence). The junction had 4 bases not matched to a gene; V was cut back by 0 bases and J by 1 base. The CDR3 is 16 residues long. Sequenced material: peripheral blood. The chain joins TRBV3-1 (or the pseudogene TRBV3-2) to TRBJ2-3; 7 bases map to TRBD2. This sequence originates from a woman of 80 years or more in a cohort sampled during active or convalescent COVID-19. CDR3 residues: CASSQDRLAGTDTQYF. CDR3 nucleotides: TGTGCCAGCAGCCAAGATCGGCTAGCGGGCACAGATACGCAGTATTTT.